Presented here are 5 T cell receptor beta chains from one specimen sequenced in a study of T cells in Graves' hyperthyroidism and ophthalmopathy. TCR beta CDR3 sequences were amplified from RNA transcripts. Carried out on the TCR CDR3, a first-round RT-PCR used the HTBI primer set. TCRdb re-called the multiplex PCR reads with MiXCR, one entry per CDR3 protein. The table includes hundreds of thousands of distinct CDR3 sequences, about two fifths detected once. The sequenced material came from blood. Source of these receptors: a man aged 18 to 30 with Graves' hyperthyroidism.

A note on this clonotype: Since a much larger clone is just one base distant, this may be a read error. This chain joins TRBV15 and TRBJ2-7, with unresolved D. CDR3 length: 15 residues. The germline V gene encodes CDR1 LNHNV and CDR2 YYDKDF (reference sequence). CDR3 bases: TGTGCCACCGGCAGTAGAGGACCGAGCTCCTACGAGCAGTACTTC. The encoded protein is CATGSRGPSSYEQYF.

This clonotype was picked up a small number of times. The chain joins TRBV12-3 or TRBV12-4 to TRBJ1-1; D is perhaps TRBD1 (6 bases). V was cut by 6 bases and J by 5 bases, with 13 bases left in between. This CDR3 is built from 13 residues. The chain's CDR3 is CASRAQGWTEAFF. The CDR3 DNA reads as TGTGCCAGCAGGGCCCAGGGGTGGACTGAAGCTTTCTTT.

This clonotype was observed at least ten times. The rearrangement links TRBV24-1 to TRBJ2-5; 7 bases are shared with TRBD2. The germline V gene encodes CDR1 KGHDR and CDR2 SFDVKD. The CDR3 is 14 amino acids. V shed 1 base and J 5 bases; nucleotides not matched to a gene: 3. Written as DNA, the CDR3 is TGTGCCACCAGTGATTTCGGGGGGAGCGAGACCCAGTACTTC. This gives the protein CATSDFGGSETQYF.

This clonotype has only a few counts. V gene TRBV7-8 combines with J gene TRBJ2-7; TRBD2 matches at 11 bases. This CDR3 is 14 amino acids long. V gave up 4 bases and J gave up 5 bases; unmatched junction bases: 4. Germline lookup yields CDR1 SGHVS and CDR2 FQNEAQ. CDR3 residues: CASSSRTSGHEQYF. CDR3 coding DNA: TGTGCCAGCAGCTCCCGGACTAGCGGGCACGAGCAGTACTTC.

This sequence joins TRBV2 and TRBJ1-1; possible D gene TRBD1, 6 bases. Trimming took 7 bases from V and 4 from J, leaving 13 bases between them. The CDR3 has 13 amino acids. Germline V gene data show CDR1 as SNHLY and CDR2 as FYNNEI. In nucleotides, the CDR3 is TGTGCCAGCATCCCCCCAGGGGTCACTGAAGCTTTCTTT. Translating gives CASIPPGVTEAFF.